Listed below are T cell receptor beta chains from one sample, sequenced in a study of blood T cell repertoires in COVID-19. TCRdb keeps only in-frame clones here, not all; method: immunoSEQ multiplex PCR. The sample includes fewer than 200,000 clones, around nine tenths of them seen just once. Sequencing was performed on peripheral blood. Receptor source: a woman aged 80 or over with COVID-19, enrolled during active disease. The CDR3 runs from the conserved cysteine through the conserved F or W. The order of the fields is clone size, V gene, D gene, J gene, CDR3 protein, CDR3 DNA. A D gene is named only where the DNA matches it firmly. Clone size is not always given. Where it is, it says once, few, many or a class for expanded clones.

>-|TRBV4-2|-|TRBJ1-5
CASSHSDSSNQPQHF
TGTGCCAGCAGCCACTCAGACAGCTCCAATCAGCCCCAGCATTTT
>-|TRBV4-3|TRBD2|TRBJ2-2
CASSQLRGGSFTGELFF
TGCGCCAGCAGCCAATTGCGAGGCGGGAGCTTCACCGGGGAGCTGTTTTTT
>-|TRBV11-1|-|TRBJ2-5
CASSFGREETQYF
TGTGCCAGCAGCTTCGGGAGAGAAGAGACCCAGTACTTC
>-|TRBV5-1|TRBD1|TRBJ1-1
CASSLGTGELKAFF
TGCGCCAGCAGCTTGGGGACAGGGGAACTTAAAGCTTTCTTT
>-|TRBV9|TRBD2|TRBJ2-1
CASSVGLAGDNEQFF
TGTGCCAGCAGCGTAGGACTAGCGGGAGATAATGAGCAGTTCTTC
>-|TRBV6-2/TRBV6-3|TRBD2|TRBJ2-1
CASSRDYHNEQFF
TGTGCCAGCAGCCGGGACTACCACAATGAGCAGTTCTTC
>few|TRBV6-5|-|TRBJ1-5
CASRQVNNQPQHF
TGTGCCAGCAGACAAGTGAACAATCAGCCCCAGCATTTT
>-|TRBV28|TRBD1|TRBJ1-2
CASSLRQGRHNYGYTF
TGTGCCAGCAGTCTGCGACAGGGGCGACATAACTATGGCTACACCTTC
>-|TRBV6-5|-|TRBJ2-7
CASTRDSSSYEQYF
TGTGCCAGCACGCGGGACTCAAGCTCCTACGAGCAGTACTTC
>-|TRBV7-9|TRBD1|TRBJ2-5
CASSSQGAQETQYF
TGTGCCAGCAGCTCACAGGGGGCACAAGAGACCCAGTACTTC
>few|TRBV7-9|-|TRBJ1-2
CASSLTEANQGYTF
TGTGCCAGCAGCTTGACAGAAGCAAATCAAGGCTACACCTTC
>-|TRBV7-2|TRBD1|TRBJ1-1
CASSLSGTGWNTEAFF
TGTGCCAGCAGCCTCTCCGGGACAGGATGGAACACTGAAGCTTTCTTT
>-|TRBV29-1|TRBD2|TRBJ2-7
CSVGAMTGAGVLGEQYF
TGCAGCGTTGGGGCCATGACGGGAGCGGGAGTCTTGGGGGAGCAGTACTTC
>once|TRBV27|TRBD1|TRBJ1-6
CASSRWTGKNSPLHF
TGTGCCAGCAGTCGCTGGACAGGGAAGAATTCACCCCTCCACTTT
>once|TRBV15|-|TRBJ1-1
CATSRVSRLNTEAFF
TGTGCCACCAGCAGAGTATCCCGGTTGAACACTGAAGCTTTCTTT
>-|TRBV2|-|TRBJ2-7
CASSVGGSYEQYF
TGTGCCAGCAGTGTAGGGGGTTCCTACGAGCAGTACTTC
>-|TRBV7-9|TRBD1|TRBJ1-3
CASGVRTGENTIYF
TGTGCCAGCGGGGTTAGGACAGGGGAAAACACCATATATTTT
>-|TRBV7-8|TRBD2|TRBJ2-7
CASSFLGTSATYEQYF
TGTGCCAGCAGCTTTCTCGGGACTAGCGCAACCTACGAGCAGTACTTC
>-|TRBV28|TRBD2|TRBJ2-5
CASSSAGGAETQYF
TGTGCCAGCTCCTCGGCGGGAGGGGCGGAGACCCAGTACTTC
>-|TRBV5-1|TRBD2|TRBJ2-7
CASSVLSGLVYEQYF
TGCGCCAGCAGCGTACTATCGGGACTAGTCTACGAGCAGTACTTC
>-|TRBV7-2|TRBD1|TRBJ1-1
CASSLTGGANTEAFF
TGTGCCAGCAGCTTAACAGGGGGCGCGAACACTGAAGCTTTCTTT
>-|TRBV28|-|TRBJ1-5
CASFGGDTKFSNQPQHF
TGTGCCAGCTTTGGGGGGGACACCAAGTTTAGCAATCAGCCCCAGCATTTT
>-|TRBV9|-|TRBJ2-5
CASSVGGQETQYF
TGTGCCAGCAGCGTAGGGGGCCAGGAGACCCAGTACTTC
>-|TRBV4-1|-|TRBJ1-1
CASSLVDRLNTEAFF
TGCGCCAGCAGCCTGGTGGACAGACTGAACACTGAAGCTTTCTTT
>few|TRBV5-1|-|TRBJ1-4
CASSLGQTNEKLFF
TGCGCCAGCAGCTTAGGACAGACTAATGAAAAACTGTTTTTT
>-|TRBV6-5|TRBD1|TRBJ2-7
CASTTRTGGGYEQYF
TGTGCCAGCACCACACGGACAGGGGGCGGATACGAGCAGTACTTC
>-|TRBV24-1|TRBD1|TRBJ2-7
CATSALTGSSYEQYF
TGTGCCACCAGTGCCCTGACAGGGTCCTCCTACGAGCAGTACTTC
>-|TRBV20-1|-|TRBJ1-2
CSGRDSYGYTF
TGCAGTGGTAGAGACTCCTATGGCTACACCTTC
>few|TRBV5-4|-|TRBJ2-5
CASSIQGLMETQYF
TGTGCCAGCAGCATTCAGGGGTTAATGGAGACCCAGTACTTC
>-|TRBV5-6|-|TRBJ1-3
CASSLPPGLLEGNTIYF
TGTGCCAGCAGCCTCCCCCCAGGTTTACTAGAGGGAAACACCATATATTTT
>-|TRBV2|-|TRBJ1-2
CASSLDSTSNYGYTF
TGTGCCAGCAGCCTCGACAGTACTTCTAACTATGGCTACACCTTC
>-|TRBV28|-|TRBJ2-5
CASSPPPGETQYF
TGTGCCAGCAGCCCGCCCCCCGGGGAGACCCAGTACTTC
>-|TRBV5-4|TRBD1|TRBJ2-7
CASSLVGTGIHEQYF
TGTGCCAGCAGCTTGGTTGGGACAGGGATCCACGAGCAGTACTTC
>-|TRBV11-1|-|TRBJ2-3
CASSRSTDTQYF
TGTGCCAGCAGCCGTTCCACAGATACGCAGTATTTT
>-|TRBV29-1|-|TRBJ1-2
CSVITGYGYTF
TGCAGCGTTATTACAGGGTATGGCTACACCTTC
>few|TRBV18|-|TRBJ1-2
CASSLSTGLNGYTF
TGTGCCAGCTCACTATCCACAGGGTTGAATGGCTACACCTTC
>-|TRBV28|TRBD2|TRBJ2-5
CATVAGLETQYF
TGTGCCACCGTAGCGGGATTGGAGACCCAGTACTTC
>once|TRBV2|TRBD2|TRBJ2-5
CASRPGLAGETQYF
TGTGCCAGCAGACCGGGACTAGCGGGAGAGACCCAGTACTTC
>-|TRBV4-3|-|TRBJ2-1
CASSQAWTPYNEQFF
TGCGCCAGCAGCCAAGCGTGGACACCTTACAATGAGCAGTTCTTC
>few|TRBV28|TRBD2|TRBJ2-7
CASSLTSGRWDYEQYF
TGTGCCAGCAGTCTTACTAGCGGGAGGTGGGACTACGAGCAGTACTTC
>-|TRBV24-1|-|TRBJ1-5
CATSRAGGNQPQHF
TGTGCCACCAGCCGCGCAGGGGGCAATCAGCCCCAGCATTTT
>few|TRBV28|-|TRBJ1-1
CASSFPDRGSGGAFF
TGTGCCAGCAGTTTCCCCGACCGGGGGTCAGGCGGAGCTTTCTTT
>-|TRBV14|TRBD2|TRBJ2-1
CASSQVSGRPATDEQFF
TGTGCCAGCAGCCAAGTTAGCGGGAGGCCGGCTACGGATGAGCAGTTCTTC
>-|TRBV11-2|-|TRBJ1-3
CASSLSGGGVPSGNTIYF
TGTGCCAGCAGCTTGAGTGGAGGAGGGGTTCCGTCCGGAAACACCATATATTTT